The clone carrying this T cell receptor (beta chain) showed up just a few times. Antigen unknown. The read terminates 3 residues ahead of where the CDR3 ends, so the germline J gene completes it. The CDR3 is 14 amino acids. Germline V gene lookup returns CDR1 LNHDA and CDR2 SQIVND (reference sequence). Trimming pared 8 bases from V and 1 base from J, leaving 12 bases between. Clones were sequenced by immunoSEQ multiplex PCR, and TCRdb holds only the in-frame ones, with some missing. Listed for the sample are 7,000 to 9,000 clones, none seen a single time. The record originates from a study of T cell clonality in common variable immunodeficiency. Notes on the study in general: CVID subjects shared fewer TCRbeta clones than healthy controls did. CVID patient heterogeneity limited repertoire-clinical complication correlations. In common variable immunodeficiency, TCR beta chains reportedly carried fewer deletions and N-nucleotide insertions.

Of CVID subjects, around 16 were female and about 28 male, mean age about 40. The sequence was collected from a human donor with common variable immunodeficiency. Sequencing was carried out using peripheral blood mononuclear cells. This chain uses TRBV19 with TRBJ2-4, with D perhaps matching TRBD1 (6 bases). The CDR3 bases that were read are TGTGCCAGTGGAGAAAGGGGGGCCAAAAACATT. As protein: CASGERGAKNI. The CDR3 in its entirety is CASGERGAKNIQYF.